This is a list of T cell receptor beta chains from one sample in a study of cytomegalovirus exposure and HLA in healthy donors. The repertoire was sequenced with immunoSEQ multiplex PCR; TCRdb's copy has only in-frame clones and lacks some. The profile shows 50,000 or so clones, approximately 81% of them singletons. The sequenced material came from PBMCs. These receptors all come from a woman under 30 in good health and CMV-seronegative. Each CDR3 is given with its conserved first and last residue. A D gene is named only where the DNA matches it firmly. Only part of the rows carry a size: once, few, many, or a class if the clone is expanded.

j_call | v_call | d_call | clone_size | cdr3_nt | cdr3_aa
TRBJ1-1 | TRBV29-1 | NA | once | TGCAGCGTTGAAGGACCAGGGGCTGAAGCTTTCTTT | CSVEGPGAEAFF
TRBJ2-5 | TRBV5-1 | TRBD2 | NA | TGCGCCAGCAGCTTGGCGGGGGGGCCCCAAGAGACCCAGTACTTC | CASSLAGGPQETQYF
TRBJ1-2 | TRBV5-8 | NA | NA | TGTGCCAGCAGCTATTTGGACAGAGGATCCTATGGCTACACCTTC | CASSYLDRGSYGYTF
TRBJ1-1 | TRBV19 | NA | NA | TGTGCCAGTAGTATAACAGGGACGAACACTGAAGCTTTCTTT | CASSITGTNTEAFF
TRBJ2-3 | TRBV27 | TRBD1 | NA | TGTGCCAGCAGTTTTTTAGCCGGGACAGGAGACACAGATACGCAGTATTTT | CASSFLAGTGDTDTQYF
TRBJ1-3 | TRBV11-2 | TRBD1 | NA | TGTGCCAGCAGCTTAAGGGGACAGGGACATGCCTCTGGAAACACCATATATTTT | CASSLRGQGHASGNTIYF
TRBJ2-3 | TRBV5-8 | TRBD2 | NA | TGTGCCAGCAGCTTGCCGTTAACTGCTAGCGGAGCAGATACGCAGTATTTT | CASSLPLTASGADTQYF
TRBJ2-3 | TRBV29-1 | NA | NA | TGCAGCGTTGAGGGGCAGGGGTGGACAGATACGCAGTATTTT | CSVEGQGWTDTQYF
TRBJ1-5 | TRBV7-9 | NA | NA | TGTTCCAGCAGCTTCCGGGAGCAGCCCCAGCATTTT | CSSSFREQPQHF
TRBJ1-2 | TRBV5-1 | NA | NA | TGCGCCAGCAGGTTAAGTGGGACACAGGGAACGGTCTATGGCTACACCTTC | CASRLSGTQGTVYGYTF
TRBJ2-5 | TRBV7-7 | TRBD2 | NA | TGTGCCAGCAGCGTTAGCGGGGGGGAGACCCAGTACTTC | CASSVSGGETQYF
TRBJ1-5 | TRBV28 | TRBD1 | NA | TGTGCCAGCAGGTACTCTCCTCCGGGACAGGGGAGCAATCAGCCCCAGCATTTT | CASRYSPPGQGSNQPQHF
TRBJ1-1 | TRBV27 | NA | NA | TGTGCCAGCAGCCACGGGGTCCGGGATGAGGCTTTCTTT | CASSHGVRDEAFF
TRBJ1-4 | TRBV6-5 | NA | NA | TGTGCCAGCAGTTACAGGAAGACAGGCGATGAAAAACTGTTTTTT | CASSYRKTGDEKLFF
TRBJ1-4 | TRBV7-9 | NA | NA | TGTGCCAGCCCGGGGGGGGAGAATGAAAAACTGTTTTTT | CASPGGENEKLFF
TRBJ1-2 | TRBV4-1 | TRBD1 | NA | TGCGCCAGCAGCCAACAAACACAGGGGGCTTTCTATGGCTACACCTTC | CASSQQTQGAFYGYTF
TRBJ2-1 | TRBV28 | NA | NA | TGTGCCAGCAGGCACGGGGGTTACAATGAGCAGTTCTTC | CASRHGGYNEQFF
TRBJ2-3 | TRBV27 | TRBD2 | NA | TGTGCCAGCACCCTCCGGCTAGCGGAGCAAGATACGCAGTATTTT | CASTLRLAEQDTQYF
TRBJ2-7 | TRBV10-1 | NA | once | TGCGCCAGCAGTGACCGTAAGCAGGCCTTCTCCTACGAGCAGTACTTC | CASSDRKQAFSYEQYF
TRBJ1-2 | TRBV5-4 | TRBD1 | NA | TGTGCCAGCAGGGGACAGCGAGACTATGGCTACACCTTC | CASRGQRDYGYTF
TRBJ2-7 | TRBV4-1 | TRBD2 | NA | TGCGCCAGCAGCCAGCCGACTAGCGGGAGTCACGAGCAGTACTTC | CASSQPTSGSHEQYF
TRBJ1-1 | TRBV5-1 | TRBD1 | NA | TGCGCCAGCAGCCAGGGACAGACGAACACTGAAGCTTTCTTT | CASSQGQTNTEAFF